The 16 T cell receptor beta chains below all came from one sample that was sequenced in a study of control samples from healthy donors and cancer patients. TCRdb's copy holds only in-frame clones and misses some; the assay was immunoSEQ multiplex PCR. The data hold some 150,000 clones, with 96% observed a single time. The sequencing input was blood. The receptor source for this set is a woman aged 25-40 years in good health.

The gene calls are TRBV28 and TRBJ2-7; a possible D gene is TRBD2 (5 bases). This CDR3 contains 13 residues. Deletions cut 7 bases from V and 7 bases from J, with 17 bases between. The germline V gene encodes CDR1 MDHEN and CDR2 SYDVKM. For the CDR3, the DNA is TGTGCCAGCATGGAAACTAGAGGGAAAGAGCAGTACTTC. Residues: CASMETRGKEQYF.

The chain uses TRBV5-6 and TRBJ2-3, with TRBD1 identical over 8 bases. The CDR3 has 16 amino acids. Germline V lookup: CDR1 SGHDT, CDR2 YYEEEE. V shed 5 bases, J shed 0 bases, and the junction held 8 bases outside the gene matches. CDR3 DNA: TGTGCCAGCAGGAGGACAGGGTCGAGAAGCACAGATACGCAGTATTTT. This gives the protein CASRRTGSRSTDTQYF.

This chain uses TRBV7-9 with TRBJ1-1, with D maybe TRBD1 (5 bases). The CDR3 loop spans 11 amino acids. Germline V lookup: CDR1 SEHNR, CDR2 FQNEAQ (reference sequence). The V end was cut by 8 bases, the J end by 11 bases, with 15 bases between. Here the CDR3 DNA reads TGTGCCAGCGGGAGGGGTGTGGATGCTTTCTTT. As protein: CASGRGVDAFF.

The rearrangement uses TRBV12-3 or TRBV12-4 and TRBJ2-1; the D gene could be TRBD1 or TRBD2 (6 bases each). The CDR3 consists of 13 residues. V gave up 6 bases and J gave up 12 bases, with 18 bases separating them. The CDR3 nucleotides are TGTGCCAGCAGCACTCTCGGGGGCGGTCGGCAGTTCTTC. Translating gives CASSTLGGGRQFF.

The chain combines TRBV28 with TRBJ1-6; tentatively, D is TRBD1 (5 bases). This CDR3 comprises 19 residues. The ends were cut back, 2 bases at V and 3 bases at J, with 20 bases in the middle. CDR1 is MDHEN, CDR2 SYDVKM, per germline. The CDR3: CASSLQQPGPRIYNSPLHF. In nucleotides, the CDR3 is TGTGCCAGCAGTTTACAACAGCCGGGACCGAGAATCTATAATTCACCCCTCCACTTT.

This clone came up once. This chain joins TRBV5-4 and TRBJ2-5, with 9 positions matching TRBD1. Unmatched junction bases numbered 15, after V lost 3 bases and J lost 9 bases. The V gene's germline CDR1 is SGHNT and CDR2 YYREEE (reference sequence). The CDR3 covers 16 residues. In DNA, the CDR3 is TGTGCCAGCAGCTCATCTCCCGGGACAGGGATCGCGGCCCAGTACTTC. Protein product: CASSSSPGTGIAAQYF.

Written as DNA, the CDR3 is TGTGCCAGCAGCCTTCAGGGGTTCACTGAAGCTTTCTTT. This translates into CASSLQGFTEAFF. The rearrangement joins TRBV7-2 to TRBJ1-1; a weak D match, TRBD1 (6 bases). The CDR3 contains 13 residues. Trimming took off 5 bases at V and 4 bases at J, with 11 bases between the two ends. CDR1 and CDR2 (germline): SGHTA, FQGNSA.

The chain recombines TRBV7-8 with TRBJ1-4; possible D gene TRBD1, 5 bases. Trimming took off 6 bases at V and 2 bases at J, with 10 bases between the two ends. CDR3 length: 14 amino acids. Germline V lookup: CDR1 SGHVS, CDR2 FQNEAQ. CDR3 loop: CASRPDSTNEKLFF. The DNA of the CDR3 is TGTGCCAGCAGACCTGACAGTACTAATGAAAAACTGTTTTTT.

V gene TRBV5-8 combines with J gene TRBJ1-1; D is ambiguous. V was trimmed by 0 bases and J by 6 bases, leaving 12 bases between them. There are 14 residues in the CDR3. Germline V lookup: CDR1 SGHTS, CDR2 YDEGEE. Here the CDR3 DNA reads TGTGCCAGCAGCTTGGGGTCGGGGATAGCTGAAGCTTTCTTT. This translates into CASSLGSGIAEAFF.

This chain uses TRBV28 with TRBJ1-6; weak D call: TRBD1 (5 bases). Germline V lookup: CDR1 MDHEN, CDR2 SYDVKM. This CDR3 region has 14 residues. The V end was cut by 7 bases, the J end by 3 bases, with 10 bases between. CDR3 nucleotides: TGTGCCAGCATATCCGACAGCTATAATTCACCCCTCCACTTT. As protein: CASISDSYNSPLHF.

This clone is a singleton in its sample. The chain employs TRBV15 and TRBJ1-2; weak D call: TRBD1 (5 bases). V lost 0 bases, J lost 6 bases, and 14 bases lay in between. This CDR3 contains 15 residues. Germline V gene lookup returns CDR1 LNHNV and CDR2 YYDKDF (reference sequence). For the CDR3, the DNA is TGTGCCACCAGCAGAGATCCTGGGGGTTCACATGGCTACACCTTC. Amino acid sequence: CATSRDPGGSHGYTF.

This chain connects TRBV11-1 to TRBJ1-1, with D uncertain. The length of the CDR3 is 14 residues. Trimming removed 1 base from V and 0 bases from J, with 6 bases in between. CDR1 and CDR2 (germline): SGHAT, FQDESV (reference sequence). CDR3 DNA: TGTGCCAGCAGCTTAGAGTGGATGAACACTGAAGCTTTCTTT. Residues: CASSLEWMNTEAFF.

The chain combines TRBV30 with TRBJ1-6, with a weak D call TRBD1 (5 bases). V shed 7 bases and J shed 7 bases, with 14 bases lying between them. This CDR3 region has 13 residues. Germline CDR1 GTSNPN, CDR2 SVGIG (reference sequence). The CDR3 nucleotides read TGTGCCTTGCAGGGTAATCGGAATTCACCCCTCCACTTT. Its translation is CALQGNRNSPLHF. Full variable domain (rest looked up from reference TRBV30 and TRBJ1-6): SQTIHQWPATLVQPVGSPLSLECTVEGTSNPNLYWYRQAAGRGLQLLFYSVGIGQISSEVPQNLSASRPQDRQFILSSKKLLLSDSGFYLCALQGNRNSPLHFGNGTRLTVT.

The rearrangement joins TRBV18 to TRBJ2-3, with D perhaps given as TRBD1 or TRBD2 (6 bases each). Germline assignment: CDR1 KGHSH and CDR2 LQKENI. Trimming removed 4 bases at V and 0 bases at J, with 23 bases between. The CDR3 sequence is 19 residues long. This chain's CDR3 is CASSHREGRGGPSTDTQYF. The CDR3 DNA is TGTGCCAGCTCACATCGTGAAGGCAGGGGAGGACCTAGCACAGATACGCAGTATTTT.

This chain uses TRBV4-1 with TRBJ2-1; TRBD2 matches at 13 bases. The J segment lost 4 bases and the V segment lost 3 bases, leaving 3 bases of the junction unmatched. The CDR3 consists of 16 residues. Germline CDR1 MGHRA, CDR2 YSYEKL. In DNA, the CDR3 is TGCGCCAGCAGCCAGCGACTAGCGGGGGGATACAATGAGCAGTTCTTC. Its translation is CASSQRLAGGYNEQFF.

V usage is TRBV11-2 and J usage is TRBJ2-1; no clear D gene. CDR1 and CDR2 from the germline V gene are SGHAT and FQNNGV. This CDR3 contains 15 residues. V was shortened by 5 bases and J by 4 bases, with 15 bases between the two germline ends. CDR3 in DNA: TGTGCCAGCAGCACGAGATTAGGCCTATACAATGAGCAGTTCTTC. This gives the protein CASSTRLGLYNEQFF.